This T cell receptor beta chain was sequenced in a study of blood T cell repertoires in COVID-19. Study background: Both acute and convalescent COVID-19 samples were obtained from the United States, Italy and Spain. In each case, the material was cDNA or gDNA derived from T cells, B-cell-depleted T cells, or PBMCs.

With 5 bases removed from V and 3 bases from J, the gap between germline ends came to 16 bases. Germline CDR1 reads WSHSY; CDR2 reads SAAADI. The CDR3 runs to 15 residues. In the authors' methods: Reference gene primer amplification yielded estimated nucleated cell counts. Produced via immunoSEQ multiplex PCR; TCRdb's table is partial and in-frame only. Clone size and the V and J calls come from that table; the DNA yielded D and trimming. Seen here are some 250,000 clones, around 87% observed once, and the top ten hold less than 8.5%. Sequencing was performed on peripheral blood. The sequence was obtained from a woman aged 70-85 years with active or convalescent COVID-19. V usage is TRBV10-2 and J usage is TRBJ1-1; D gene ambiguous. In DNA form, the CDR3 reads TGCGCCAGCAGTAGCGGGTTGGTTGGTCACACTGAAGCTTTCTTT. It yields the protein CASSSGLVGHTEAFF.